This T cell receptor beta chain was found in a study of T cells in Graves' hyperthyroidism and ophthalmopathy. The study's findings and limits: Most thyroid clonotypes expanded above 0.001 were also detected in blood.

This CDR3 is built from 15 residues. Germline V gives CDR1 KGHSH, CDR2 LQKENI. V was clipped by 4 bases and J by 15 bases, with 25 bases between them. This clonotype was seen repeatedly, ten times or more. Its antigen is currently unknown. Active moderate-to-severe ophthalmopathy, Clinical Activity Score at least 3, NOSPECS at least 4, under 3 months' duration. There were TCR beta CDR3 regions amplified from RNA transcripts. HTBI primers were the set used in a first-round RT-PCR of the TCR CDR3. TCRdb redid the calling of the multiplex PCR reads with MiXCR, one entry per CDR3 protein. Among about 260,000 distinct CDR3 sequences listed, about 17% were seen once.

This chain joins TRBV18 and TRBJ2-1; D is possibly TRBD1 (6 bases). The sequencing input was blood. This sequence originates from a woman under 30 with Graves' ophthalmopathy. The CDR3 reads CASSLDPRTVKGVFF. In DNA, the CDR3 is TGTGCCAGCTCACTAGACCCCCGGACAGTGAAAGGGGTGTTCTTC.